Listed below are T cell receptor beta chains from one sample, sequenced in a study of tumor-infiltrating lymphocytes in oesophageal squamous cell carcinoma. From the PCR reads, TCRdb called clonotypes with MiXCR, one entry per CDR3 protein. The data hold 10,000 or so distinct CDR3 sequences, with 58% observed a single time. The specimen sequenced was esophageal tumor tissue. All receptors derive from a female donor with esophageal squamous cell carcinoma. The CDR3 runs from the conserved cysteine through the conserved F or W. The D gene is left open where the match is weak. The size field is filled for only some rows; it gives once, few, many or a size class.

len: 14; d_gene: -; v_gene: TRBV7-2; abundance: -; j_gene: TRBJ2-5; CDR3aa: CASSGTGTRLAQYF; CDR3nt: TGTGCCAGCAGCGGAACCGGGACTCGTTTGGCCCAGTACTTC
len: 16; d_gene: TRBD1; v_gene: TRBV7-4; abundance: -; j_gene: TRBJ2-1; CDR3aa: CASSSRGQGAYNEQFF; CDR3nt: TGTGCCAGCAGCTCAAGGGGGCAGGGGGCATACAATGAGCAGTTCTTC
len: 14; d_gene: -; v_gene: TRBV7-8; abundance: -; j_gene: TRBJ2-1; CDR3aa: CASSIGSLGDEQFF; CDR3nt: TGTGCCAGCAGCATAGGATCGCTTGGGGATGAGCAGTTCTTC
len: 18; d_gene: TRBD2; v_gene: TRBV7-9; abundance: -; j_gene: TRBJ2-6; CDR3aa: CASSLGASGISGANVLTF; CDR3nt: TGTGCCAGCAGCTTAGGGGCTAGCGGGATCTCTGGGGCCAACGTCCTGACTTTC
len: 15; d_gene: -; v_gene: TRBV10-2; abundance: -; j_gene: TRBJ2-3; CDR3aa: CASSEIGGSADTQYF; CDR3nt: TGCGCCAGCAGTGAGATCGGAGGGAGCGCAGATACGCAGTATTTT
len: 15; d_gene: TRBD2; v_gene: TRBV7-2; abundance: medium-sized; j_gene: TRBJ2-7; CDR3aa: CASSLEGGVYNEQYF; CDR3nt: TGTGCCAGCAGCTTAGAGGGAGGGGTCTACAATGAGCAGTACTTC
len: 18; d_gene: -; v_gene: TRBV6-1; abundance: -; j_gene: TRBJ2-7; CDR3aa: CASSEGSAGRSSYNEQYF; CDR3nt: TGTGCCAGCAGTGAGGGTTCCGCGGGGCGCAGCTCCTACAATGAGCAGTACTTC
len: 14; d_gene: -; v_gene: TRBV7-2; abundance: once; j_gene: TRBJ2-1; CDR3aa: CASSLAAGTHEQFF; CDR3nt: TGTGCCAGCAGCTTAGCGGCGGGAACCCACGAGCAGTTCTTC
len: 13; d_gene: -; v_gene: TRBV7-6; abundance: -; j_gene: TRBJ2-3; CDR3aa: CASSGGYTDTQYF; CDR3nt: TGTGCCAGCAGCGGGGGCTACACAGATACGCAGTATTTT
len: 15; d_gene: TRBD2; v_gene: TRBV28; abundance: -; j_gene: TRBJ2-3; CDR3aa: CASSPGLAGGDTQYF; CDR3nt: TGTGCCAGCAGCCCAGGACTAGCGGGAGGAGATACGCAGTATTTT
len: 12; d_gene: -; v_gene: TRBV14; abundance: many; j_gene: TRBJ2-5; CDR3aa: CASSPYYNEQYF; CDR3nt: TGTGCCAGCAGCCCGTACTACAATGAGCAGTACTTC
len: 14; d_gene: -; v_gene: TRBV12-3/TRBV12-4; abundance: few; j_gene: TRBJ2-4; CDR3aa: CASSKDGSKNIQYF; CDR3nt: TGTGCCAGCAGTAAGGACGGGTCAAAAAACATTCAGTACTTC
len: 16; d_gene: -; v_gene: TRBV27; abundance: -; j_gene: TRBJ2-5; CDR3aa: CASSFLGTGPGETQYF; CDR3nt: TGTGCCAGCAGTTTTCTCGGAACAGGACCAGGGGAGACCCAGTACTTC
len: 16; d_gene: TRBD2; v_gene: TRBV7-6; abundance: -; j_gene: TRBJ2-5; CDR3aa: CASSYLAGGVQETQYF; CDR3nt: TGTGCCAGCAGCTACCTAGCGGGAGGGGTCCAAGAGACCCAGTACTTC
len: 11; d_gene: -; v_gene: TRBV10-1; abundance: -; j_gene: TRBJ1-1; CDR3aa: CASSDGAEAFF; CDR3nt: TGCGCCAGCAGTGACGGGGCTGAAGCTTTCTTT
len: 17; d_gene: TRBD1; v_gene: TRBV4-1; abundance: many; j_gene: TRBJ2-4; CDR3aa: CASSLKQAQGAKNIQYF; CDR3nt: TGCGCCAGCAGCCTCAAGCAAGCACAGGGGGCCAAAAACATTCAGTACTTC
len: 20; d_gene: TRBD2; v_gene: TRBV7-8; abundance: -; j_gene: TRBJ2-6; CDR3aa: CASSVGWTSGTRSGANVLTF; CDR3nt: TGTGCCAGCAGCGTAGGATGGACTAGCGGGACCCGCTCTGGGGCCAACGTCCTGACTTTC
len: 14; d_gene: TRBD1; v_gene: TRBV7-2; abundance: -; j_gene: TRBJ2-2; CDR3aa: CASSRGQGAGELFF; CDR3nt: TGTGCCAGCAGCCGCGGACAGGGCGCCGGGGAGCTGTTTTTT
len: 13; d_gene: -; v_gene: TRBV27; abundance: -; j_gene: TRBJ2-7; CDR3aa: CASSLSPYYEQYF; CDR3nt: TGTGCCAGCAGTCTCTCCCCCTACTACGAGCAGTACTTC
len: 17; d_gene: TRBD2; v_gene: TRBV11-2; abundance: -; j_gene: TRBJ2-5; CDR3aa: CASSHHPGLAGGETQYF; CDR3nt: TGTGCCAGCAGCCACCATCCGGGACTAGCGGGAGGTGAGACCCAGTACTTC
len: 17; d_gene: TRBD2; v_gene: TRBV7-8; abundance: -; j_gene: TRBJ2-7; CDR3aa: CASSLRPAGGGRNEQYF; CDR3nt: TGTGCCAGCAGCTTAAGACCAGCGGGAGGCGGTAGAAACGAGCAGTACTTC
len: 16; d_gene: -; v_gene: TRBV27; abundance: -; j_gene: TRBJ1-6; CDR3aa: CASSLSAGAYNSPLHF; CDR3nt: TGTGCCAGCAGTTTATCCGCAGGGGCCTATAATTCACCCCTCCACTTT
len: 17; d_gene: -; v_gene: TRBV7-6; abundance: -; j_gene: TRBJ2-6; CDR3aa: CASSLGLGGAGANVLTF; CDR3nt: TGTGCCAGCAGCTTAGGTTTAGGGGGGGCCGGGGCCAACGTCCTGACTTTC
len: 13; d_gene: TRBD1; v_gene: TRBV12-5; abundance: few; j_gene: TRBJ2-5; CDR3aa: CASGLDRGETQYF; CDR3nt: TGTGCTAGTGGTTTGGACAGGGGGGAGACCCAGTACTTC
len: 16; d_gene: TRBD2; v_gene: TRBV28; abundance: once; j_gene: TRBJ2-1; CDR3aa: CASSLGGAGAYNEQFF; CDR3nt: TGTGCCAGCAGCCTAGGCGGAGCGGGAGCCTACAATGAGCAGTTCTTC
len: 15; d_gene: -; v_gene: TRBV6-7; abundance: -; j_gene: TRBJ2-5; CDR3aa: CASSYSTGFQETQYF; CDR3nt: TGTGCCAGCAGTTACTCGACGGGGTTCCAAGAGACCCAGTACTTC
len: 16; d_gene: -; v_gene: TRBV7-4; abundance: few; j_gene: TRBJ2-3; CDR3aa: CASSVGWTVSTDTQYF; CDR3nt: TGTGCCAGCAGCGTAGGGTGGACAGTCAGCACAGATACGCAGTATTTT
len: 13; d_gene: -; v_gene: TRBV7-6; abundance: few; j_gene: TRBJ2-2; CDR3aa: CASSSESTGELFF; CDR3nt: TGTGCCAGCAGCTCCGAAAGCACCGGGGAGCTGTTTTTT
len: 16; d_gene: TRBD1; v_gene: TRBV11-3; abundance: medium-sized; j_gene: TRBJ2-7; CDR3aa: CASSPRQGQGYNEQYF; CDR3nt: TGTGCCAGCAGCCCGCGACAGGGACAGGGATACAATGAGCAGTACTTC
len: 13; d_gene: -; v_gene: TRBV7-6; abundance: -; j_gene: TRBJ1-1; CDR3aa: CASSLVKATEAFF; CDR3nt: TGTGCCAGCAGCTTAGTAAAGGCCACTGAAGCTTTCTTT
len: 13; d_gene: -; v_gene: TRBV5-3; abundance: -; j_gene: TRBJ1-2; CDR3aa: CASSPVTNYGYTF; CDR3nt: TGTGCCAGCAGCCCGGTCACGAACTATGGCTACACCTTC
len: 13; d_gene: -; v_gene: TRBV7-6; abundance: few; j_gene: TRBJ1-4; CDR3aa: CASSLMLGEKLFF; CDR3nt: TGTGCCAGCAGCTTAATGCTGGGGGAAAAACTGTTTTTT
len: 12; d_gene: -; v_gene: TRBV28; abundance: many; j_gene: TRBJ2-7; CDR3aa: CASSPPLDEQYF; CDR3nt: TGTGCCAGCAGCCCCCCTCTCGATGAGCAGTACTTC
len: 16; d_gene: -; v_gene: TRBV7-8; abundance: -; j_gene: TRBJ2-6; CDR3aa: CASSLQGLTGANVLTF; CDR3nt: TGTGCCAGCAGCTTACAGGGCCTCACTGGGGCCAACGTCCTGACTTTC
len: 15; d_gene: -; v_gene: TRBV7-2; abundance: many; j_gene: TRBJ2-1; CDR3aa: CASSLYSGTYNEQFF; CDR3nt: TGTGCCAGCAGCTTATACTCCGGAACCTACAATGAGCAGTTCTTC
len: 18; d_gene: -; v_gene: TRBV10-2; abundance: -; j_gene: TRBJ1-1; CDR3aa: CASSDPLTSGRSYNEQFF; CDR3nt: TGTGCCAGCAGTGATCCACTCACTAGCGGGAGATCTTACAATGAGCAGTTCTTT
len: 14; d_gene: -; v_gene: TRBV4-2; abundance: -; j_gene: TRBJ2-1; CDR3aa: CASSQETGSNEQFF; CDR3nt: TGTGCCAGCAGCCAGGAGACCGGGTCAAATGAGCAGTTCTTC
len: 13; d_gene: -; v_gene: TRBV7-2; abundance: once; j_gene: TRBJ2-5; CDR3aa: CASSLGRHNEQLF; CDR3nt: TGTGCCAGCAGCTTAGGAAGACACAATGAGCAGTTATTC
len: 17; d_gene: TRBD1; v_gene: TRBV7-2; abundance: few; j_gene: TRBJ2-6; CDR3aa: CASSLRDSHSGANVLTF; CDR3nt: TGTGCCAGCAGCCTACGGGACAGTCACTCTGGGGCCAACGTCCTGACTTTC
len: 14; d_gene: -; v_gene: TRBV3-1; abundance: -; j_gene: TRBJ1-5; CDR3aa: CASSQYSVNQPQHF; CDR3nt: TGTGCCAGCAGCCAGTACAGCGTAAATCAGCCCCAGCATTTT
len: 15; d_gene: -; v_gene: TRBV6-6; abundance: -; j_gene: TRBJ1-2; CDR3aa: CASSGQTFRPGGYTF; CDR3nt: TGTGCCAGTAGCGGACAGACATTCCGCCCTGGTGGCTACACCTTC
len: 16; d_gene: -; v_gene: TRBV5-1; abundance: -; j_gene: TRBJ2-2; CDR3aa: CASSLVAAQNTGEPFF; CDR3nt: TGCGCCAGCAGCTTGGTCGCGGCCCAGAACACCGGGGAGCCGTTTTTT
len: 11; d_gene: -; v_gene: TRBV28; abundance: many; j_gene: TRBJ2-4; CDR3aa: CASSDRNIQYF; CDR3nt: TGTGCCAGCAGCGACAGAAACATTCAGTACTTC
len: 15; d_gene: TRBD1; v_gene: TRBV6-1; abundance: -; j_gene: TRBJ2-3; CDR3aa: CASSRQGRSTDTQYF; CDR3nt: TGTGCCAGCAGTAGACAGGGGCGAAGCACAGATACGCAGTATTTT